Each of the 5 T cell receptor beta chains below was sequenced from the same sample in a study of CD8+CD57+ T cells in acquired aplastic anemia. All patients picked for sequencing had shown, by flow cytometry, an expansion of CD8+CD57+ cells. Investigators profiled TCR beta VDJ and CDR3 from genomic DNA template. TCRdb fed the reads into MiXCR, producing one record per CDR3 protein. The top ten hold about 42% of the sample, which has roughly 200,000 distinct CDR3 sequences, 63% seen once. The sequenced sample consisted of sorted CD4+, CD8+, or CD8+CD57+ T cells (not recorded which) from PBMCs. Source of these receptors: a human donor with aplastic anemia.

CDR3 bases: TGTGCCAGCAGTGAGCCTACAGGGGCCTACGAGCAGTACTTC. Encoded protein: CASSEPTGAYEQYF. The J gene is TRBJ2-7, the V gene TRBV25-1; 7 nucleotides match TRBD1. J gave up 2 bases and V 3 bases, and 4 bases lay outside the gene matches. Per germline, CDR1 MGHDK and CDR2 SYGVNS. The CDR3 sequence is 14 residues long.

This clonotype is a singleton in its sample. One end of the junction varies from germline; a read error may be responsible. The genes are TRBV7-3 and TRBJ1-1; no reliable D call. The CDR3 consists of 13 residues. Germline CDR1 reads SGHTA; CDR2 reads FQGTGA. For the CDR3, the DNA is TGTGCCAGCAGCTACGACCGGAACACTGAAGCTCTCTTT. Translating gives CASSYDRNTEALF.

V gene TRBV7-9 combines with J gene TRBJ2-7; D gene uncertain. The length of the CDR3 is 15 residues. Germline CDR1 and CDR2: SEHNR and FQNEAQ (reference sequence). Trimming took 2 bases from V and 0 from J, leaving 11 bases between them. The CDR3 DNA is TGTGCCAGCAGCTTATCGGACGGTAGCTCCTACGAGCAGTACTTC. This translates into CASSLSDGSSYEQYF. Looking up the rest from reference TRBV7-9 and TRBJ2-7 gives the full variable domain: DTGVSQNPRHKITKRGQNVTFRCDPISEHNRLYWYRQTLGQGPEFLTYFQNEAQLEKSRLLSDRFSAERPKGSFSTLEIQRTEQGDSAMYLCASSLSDGSSYEQYFGPGTRLTVT.

This clonotype was found many times. The V and J genes are TRBV19 and TRBJ1-2; 7 bases are a match to TRBD1. The CDR3 length is 15 residues. With V trimmed by 4 bases and J by 2 bases, 7 bases remained unmatched. Germline V gene sequence: CDR1 LNHDA, CDR2 SQIVND (reference sequence). The CDR3 region has the DNA TGTGCCAGTAGTAACCCGGGACAGCTCAACTATGGCTACACCTTC. Protein sequence: CASSNPGQLNYGYTF. The full variable domain, in which reference TRBV19 and TRBJ1-2 provide the parts outside the CDR3, is DGGITQSPKYLFRKEGQNVTLSCEQNLNHDAMYWYRQDPGQGLRLIYYSQIVNDFQKGDIAEGYSVSREKKESFPLTVTSAQKNPTAFYLCASSNPGQLNYGYTFGSGTRLTVV.

This clonotype was observed at least ten times. The genes are TRBV13 and TRBJ2-3, with D perhaps matching TRBD1 (6 bases). From germline, CDR1 is PRHDT and CDR2 FYEKMQ (reference sequence). V was trimmed by 6 bases and J by 4 bases, leaving 14 bases between them. CDR3 length: 14 amino acids. The CDR3 protein is CASRTRGGADTQYF. DNA of the CDR3: TGTGCCAGCAGAACCCGAGGGGGTGCAGATACGCAGTATTTT.